This entry is about one T cell receptor (beta chain). Antigen: not known. The entry originates in a study of CD8 T cells in ankylosing spondylitis. Study-wide results and caveats: Characteristic, it appeared, of ankylosing spondylitis blood was a TCR beta motif of eight highly homologous variants. Disease-linked clones bore a CD8+ phenotype, appearing relatively rarely in peripheral blood.

Each CDR3 protein gets one entry after TCRdb re-called the 5' RACE reads with MiXCR. The sample yields under 850,000 distinct CDR3 sequences, under 20% seen once. CDR3 length equals 15 residues. Deletions cut 3 bases from V and 0 bases from J, with 8 bases between. Germline CDR1 and CDR2: LGHDT and YNNKEL (reference sequence). The chain is built from TRBV3-1 and TRBJ2-2; D is uncertain. Material for sequencing was blood, either unsorted or a sorted T cell fraction (not recorded which). The TCR comes from a male donor with ankylosing spondylitis. For the CDR3, the DNA is TGTGCCAGCAGCCAGCCGTCCGCGAACACCGGGGAGCTGTTTTTT. Residues: CASSQPSANTGELFF. Full variable domain (rest looked up from reference TRBV3-1 and TRBJ2-2): DTAVSQTPKYLVTQMGNDKSIKCEQNLGHDTMYWYKQDSKKFLKIMFSYNNKELIINETVPNRFSPKSPDKAHLNLHINSLELGDSAVYFCASSQPSANTGELFFGEGSRLTVL.